Shown below are 21 T cell receptor beta chains from a single sample sequenced in a study of OX40 agonist ivuxolimab in advanced cancers. Data came from immunoSEQ multiplex PCR; TCRdb stores just in-frame clones and leaves some out. Seen here are about 64,000 clones, less than 90% observed once, and the top ten hold 0.67%. Sequences were derived from CD4+ or CD8+ T cells sorted from blood, sampled in a trial of the OX40 agonist ivuxolimab. The source of these receptors is an adult with an advanced solid tumor such as melanoma, head and neck, liver or kidney cancer.

The J gene is TRBJ2-1, the V gene TRBV6-5; D is possibly TRBD1 (5 bases). Germline assignment: CDR1 MNHEY and CDR2 SVGAGI. The germline V and J ends were trimmed by 5 bases and 15 bases, with 14 bases remaining between them. The CDR3 length is 11 residues. CDR3 region: CASSGPRVMFF. For the CDR3, the DNA is TGTGCCAGCAGTGGTCCCAGGGTTATGTTCTTC.

V is TRBV29-1 and J is TRBJ2-5; D unclear. Germline V gives CDR1 SQVTM, CDR2 ANQGSEA. V was shortened by 7 bases and J by 0 bases, with 6 bases between the two germline ends. This CDR3 is 11 amino acids long. This chain's CDR3 is CSAQNQETQYF. CDR3 bases: TGCAGCGCACAGAACCAAGAGACCCAGTACTTC.

The rearrangement links TRBV30 to TRBJ1-2; unclear D gene. This CDR3 region has 11 residues. The germline CDR1 and CDR2 sequences are GTSNPN and SVGIG (reference sequence). The V and J ends lost 3 bases and 4 bases respectively, with 6 bases between them. The CDR3 DNA sequence: TGTGCCTGGAGCAGGTCCTATGGCTACACCTTC. Its translation: CAWSRSYGYTF.

With respect to this clone: At one boundary the junction diverges from the germline segment, which might be a read error. The V call is TRBV7-7, the J call TRBJ1-4; D gene ambiguous. The CDR3 totals 15 residues. Germline CDR1 reads SSHAT; CDR2 reads FNYEAQ (reference sequence). CDR3 region: CASSPGISTNEKLFF. Written as DNA, the CDR3 is TGTGCTAGCAGCCCCGGTATTTCGACTAATGAAAAACTGTTTTTT.

The chain is built from TRBV5-4 and TRBJ2-5, with 10 bases matching TRBD1. The CDR3 is 16 amino acids. V shed 4 bases, J shed 6 bases, and the junction held 12 bases outside the gene matches. Germline V CDR1 and CDR2: SGHNT, YYREEE (reference sequence). The CDR3 protein is CASSPGTGQGEQTQYF. In DNA, the CDR3 is TGTGCCAGCAGCCCGGGAACCGGACAGGGGGAACAGACCCAGTACTTC.

Points on this clone: The junction shows a germline mismatch at one end, possibly a read error. The J gene is TRBJ2-1, the V gene TRBV18, with D perhaps matching TRBD1 (6 bases). CDR3 length equals 15 residues. Germline V gene data show CDR1 as KGHSH and CDR2 as LQKENI. The CDR3 DNA reads as TGTGCCAGTTCACATTTCGGGACAACCTACAATGAGCAGTTCTTC. Its protein is CASSHFGTTYNEQFF.

The chain uses TRBV6-1 and TRBJ1-2, with 7 bases identical to TRBD1. Germline V gene sequence: CDR1 MNHNS, CDR2 SASEGT. The junction had 9 bases not matched to a gene; V was cut back by 4 bases and J by 4 bases. This CDR3 comprises 15 residues. In nucleotides, the CDR3 is TGTGCCAGCAGTGCGCTGGGACAGATACTCTATGGCTACACCTTC. This gives the protein CASSALGQILYGYTF.

The chain recombines TRBV6-1 with TRBJ1-5, with a possible D match to TRBD1 (6 bases). Germline CDR1 MNHNS, CDR2 SASEGT. Trimming stripped 6 bases from V and 5 bases from J, with 17 bases between. CDR3 length: 15 amino acids. The CDR3: CASRPPGGGDQPQHF. For the CDR3, the DNA is TGTGCCAGCAGGCCCCCCGGAGGGGGGGATCAGCCCCAGCATTTT.

In its sample, this clone was seen once. The chain is built from TRBV10-3 and TRBJ2-7; D remains ambiguous. The V end was cut by 7 bases, the J end by 5 bases, with 15 bases between. CDR3 length: 13 amino acids. CDR1 and CDR2 (germline): ENHRY, SYGVKD. The DNA of the CDR3 is TGTGCCATCAACCTAAGCTGGGAACACGAGCAGTACTTC. Protein: CAINLSWEHEQYF.

V and J are TRBV5-1 and TRBJ1-4; TRBD1 matches at 9 bases. V trimming: 3 bases; J trimming: 5 bases; junction bases outside the gene matches: 8. CDR3 length equals 16 residues. Germline loops: CDR1 SGHRS, CDR2 YFSETQ. The CDR3 DNA follows: TGCGCCAGCAGCTGGGCCCCTGGGACAGGGAATGAAAAACTGTTTTTT. This sequence encodes CASSWAPGTGNEKLFF.

V gene TRBV10-3 combines with J gene TRBJ2-5; D might be TRBD2 (5 bases). Germline V gene sequence: CDR1 ENHRY, CDR2 SYGVKD. Trimming shortened V by 0 bases and J by 5 bases, and 10 bases separated the two germline ends. This CDR3 has 14 residues. The CDR3 nucleotides are TGTGCCATCAGTGAGTCGGTGGGGAGCGAGACCCAGTACTTC. It is translated as CAISESVGSETQYF.

The chain links TRBV7-3 to TRBJ2-3; no clear D. CDR3 size: 14 residues. Germline assignment: CDR1 SGHTA and CDR2 FQGTGA. V lost 5 bases and J 0 bases, leaving 9 bases between the germline ends. CDR3 coding DNA: TGTGCCAGCAGCCCCGTACCCAGCACAGATACGCAGTATTTT. Amino acid sequence: CASSPVPSTDTQYF.

This rearrangement joins TRBV28 to TRBJ2-1, with TRBD2 matching 7 bases. Germline V gene data show CDR1 as MDHEN and CDR2 as SYDVKM. The CDR3 spans 14 residues. J lost 5 bases, V lost 8 bases, and 9 bases had no gene match. The CDR3 DNA follows: TGTGCCAGCTGGGCGGGAGTAGTCAACAATGAGCAGTTCTTC. Protein: CASWAGVVNNEQFF.

The chain carries TRBV18 and TRBJ2-5, with a tentative D call TRBD2 (5 bases). V was cut by 3 bases and J by 4 bases, with 9 bases left in between. Germline CDR1 reads KGHSH; CDR2 reads LQKENI. The CDR3 runs 13 residues. CDR3 sequence (DNA): TGTGCCAGCTCACCGGTGAGGGTAGAGACCCAGTACTTC. This sequence encodes CASSPVRVETQYF.

The chain recombines TRBV9 with TRBJ1-1; 7 nucleotides agree with TRBD1. Looked up from germline, CDR1 is SGDLS and CDR2 is YYNGEE. CDR3 length: 15 amino acids. Losses at the gene ends were 3 bases for V and 5 bases for J; bases not matched to a gene: 10. The CDR3 bases are TGTGCCAGCAGCGCGACAGGGCAAAGAGGTACTGAAGCTTTCTTT. Translated: CASSATGQRGTEAFF.

CDR3 protein: CASSKGSGGDYGYTF. CDR3 DNA sequence: TGTGCCAGCAGCAAAGGTTCAGGGGGCGACTATGGCTACACCTTC. The chain joins TRBV21-1 to TRBJ1-2; the table gives TRBD1 as D, unverified against the DNA. TRBV21-1 is classified as a pseudogene. This CDR3 has 15 amino acids.

This chain joins TRBV18 and TRBJ2-7; D may match TRBD1 or TRBD2 (5 bases each). The CDR3 sequence is 12 residues long. Germline V gene sequence: CDR1 KGHSH, CDR2 LQKENI. V lost 0 bases and J lost 6, with 6 bases in between. In DNA, the CDR3 is TGTGCCAGCTCACCACCGAGGGGCGAGCAGTACTTC. Protein: CASSPPRGEQYF.

This clone has just one count. The chain combines TRBV5-3 with TRBJ1-2, with a weak D call TRBD1 (6 bases). TRBV5-3 has ORF status, its function being uncertain. CDR3 length equals 18 residues. Trimming took 4 bases from V and 4 from J, leaving 26 bases between them. In DNA, the CDR3 is TGTGCCAGAAGCAGACGGAGAAGAATGCAGGGGAAGCTCTATGGCTACACCTTC. Translating it yields CARSRRRRMQGKLYGYTF.

The chain recombines TRBV7-3 with TRBJ2-1; D perhaps matches TRBD2 (6 bases). There are 15 residues in the CDR3. Germline CDR1 is SGHTA and CDR2 is FQGTGA. The ends were cut back, 6 bases at V and 8 bases at J, with 20 bases in the middle. This chain's CDR3 is CASRPRGLQGDEQFF. The DNA of the CDR3 is TGTGCCAGCAGGCCTCGGGGACTCCAAGGGGATGAGCAGTTCTTC.

This chain joins TRBV10-3 and TRBJ1-1; TRBD1 matches 7 bases. CDR1 and CDR2 from the germline V gene are ENHRY and SYGVKD. The CDR3 extends over 14 amino acids. The V and J ends lost 4 bases and 1 base, in that order; junction bases with no gene match: 3. The CDR3 DNA follows: TGTGCCATCAGTGTAGACAGGGCGAACACTGAAGCTTTCTTT. Its protein product is CAISVDRANTEAFF.

The rearrangement links TRBV30 to TRBJ1-5; D uncertain. V was trimmed by 0 bases and J by 9 bases, leaving 12 bases between them. The CDR3 has 13 residues. In germline, CDR1 is GTSNPN, CDR2 SVGIG (reference sequence). CDR3 sequence reads: CAWSVGVHGPQHF. The CDR3 region has the DNA TGTGCCTGGAGTGTGGGTGTCCATGGGCCCCAGCATTTT.